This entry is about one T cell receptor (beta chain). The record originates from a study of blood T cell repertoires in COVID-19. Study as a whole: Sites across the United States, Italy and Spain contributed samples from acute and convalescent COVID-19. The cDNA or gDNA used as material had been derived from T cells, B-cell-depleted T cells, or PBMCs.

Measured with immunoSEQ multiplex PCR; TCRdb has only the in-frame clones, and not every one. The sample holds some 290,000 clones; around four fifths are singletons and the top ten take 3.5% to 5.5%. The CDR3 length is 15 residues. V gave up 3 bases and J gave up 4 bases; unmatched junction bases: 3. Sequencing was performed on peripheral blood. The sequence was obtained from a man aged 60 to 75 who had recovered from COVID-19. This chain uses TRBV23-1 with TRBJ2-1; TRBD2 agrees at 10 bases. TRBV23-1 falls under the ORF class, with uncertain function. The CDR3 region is CASSHQRGGYNEQFF. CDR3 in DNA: TGCGCCAGCAGTCATCAGCGGGGGGGGTACAATGAGCAGTTCTTC.